The rows below give T cell receptor beta chains drawn from one sample of a study of early T cells in non-severe SARS-CoV-2 infection. TCRdb ran MiXCR on the 5' RACE reads and lists one entry per CDR3 protein. The data show tens of thousands of distinct CDR3 sequences, with under 8.5% seen just once and 5.8% held by the top ten. Sample: whole blood, taken at baseline. The source of these receptors is an adult who was a healthcare worker with PCR-confirmed SARS-CoV-2 infection or an uninfected control (not recorded which). Each CDR3 is given with its conserved first and last residue. The D gene is left open where the match is weak. Size is stated for part of the rows, as once, few or many counts, or as a class when the clone is expanded.

size: few; V: TRBV7-8; D: .; J: TRBJ1-1; CDR3: CASSTTTGYTEAFF; DNA: TGTGCCAGCAGCACTACTACAGGCTACACTGAAGCTTTCTTT
size: many; V: TRBV28; D: .; J: TRBJ2-2; CDR3: CASSAQYTGELFF; DNA: TGTGCCAGCAGTGCTCAGTACACCGGGGAGCTGTTTTTT
size: few; V: TRBV7-2; D: TRBD2; J: TRBJ2-3; CDR3: CASSFWTSRADTQYF; DNA: TGTGCCAGCAGCTTTTGGACTAGCCGGGCAGATACGCAGTATTTT
size: many; V: TRBV4-3; D: .; J: TRBJ2-7; CDR3: CASSQERAGFGVYEQYF; DNA: TGCGCCAGCAGCCAAGAAAGAGCGGGTTTCGGGGTCTACGAGCAGTACTTC
size: few; V: TRBV6-1; D: .; J: TRBJ1-4; CDR3: CASSDPNEKLFF; DNA: TGTGCCAGCAGTGACCCGAATGAAAAACTGTTTTTT
size: many; V: TRBV15; D: .; J: TRBJ1-6; CDR3: CATSRDLEWDSPLHF; DNA: TGTGCCACCAGCAGAGATCTGGAATGGGATTCACCCCTCCACTTT
size: many; V: TRBV20-1; D: .; J: TRBJ1-1; CDR3: CSAREREMYTEAFF; DNA: TGCAGTGCTAGAGAAAGGGAGATGTACACTGAAGCTTTCTTT
size: .; V: TRBV20-1; D: .; J: TRBJ2-7; CDR3: CSAGFSYEQYF; DNA: TGCAGTGCAGGATTTTCCTACGAGCAGTACTTC
size: many; V: TRBV18; D: TRBD1; J: TRBJ1-1; CDR3: CASSPPGQGYTEAFF; DNA: TGTGCCAGCTCACCACCGGGACAGGGATACACTGAAGCTTTCTTT
size: few; V: TRBV10-3; D: .; J: TRBJ1-2; CDR3: CAISEGQGDDGYTF; DNA: TGTGCCATCAGTGAGGGTCAGGGAGACGATGGCTACACCTTC
size: .; V: TRBV2; D: TRBD1; J: TRBJ2-1; CDR3: CASSRDSHNEQFF; DNA: TGTGCCAGCAGCCGGGACAGCCACAATGAGCAGTTCTTC
size: large; V: TRBV7-3; D: TRBD1; J: TRBJ2-7; CDR3: CASSLGQGAYYEQYF; DNA: TGTGCCAGCAGCTTAGGACAGGGGGCCTACTACGAGCAGTACTTC
size: few; V: TRBV6-5; D: .; J: TRBJ1-4; CDR3: CASGNRVTNEKLFF; DNA: TGTGCCAGCGGGAACAGGGTGACTAATGAAAAACTGTTTTTT
size: .; V: TRBV9; D: TRBD2; J: TRBJ2-3; CDR3: CASSVDTSGGLDTQYF; DNA: TGTGCCAGCAGCGTAGATACTAGCGGGGGGCTGGATACGCAGTATTTT
size: few; V: TRBV19; D: .; J: TRBJ2-1; CDR3: CASSGWGNEQFF; DNA: TGTGCCAGTAGCGGATGGGGGAATGAGCAGTTCTTC
size: few; V: TRBV30; D: .; J: TRBJ1-1; CDR3: CAWMLLAWNTEAFF; DNA: TGTGCCTGGATGCTCCTAGCTTGGAACACTGAAGCTTTCTTT
size: many; V: TRBV20-1; D: .; J: TRBJ1-6; CDR3: CSAQNGSFNSPLHF; DNA: TGCAGTGCCCAAAACGGCAGTTTCAATTCACCCCTCCACTTT
size: few; V: TRBV7-2; D: .; J: TRBJ2-2; CDR3: CASQKVAWNTGELFF; DNA: TGTGCCAGCCAGAAGGTAGCGTGGAACACCGGGGAGCTGTTTTTT
size: many; V: TRBV7-2; D: .; J: TRBJ1-5; CDR3: CASSSWAGLNQPQHF; DNA: TGTGCCAGCAGCTCTTGGGCAGGGCTAAATCAGCCCCAGCATTTT
size: few; V: TRBV12-3/TRBV12-4; D: TRBD2; J: TRBJ2-3; CDR3: CASTPTSGGAPGTDTQYF; DNA: TGTGCCAGCACCCCAACTAGCGGGGGGGCCCCCGGCACAGATACGCAGTATTTT
size: few; V: TRBV7-7; D: .; J: TRBJ2-3; CDR3: CASSLQGTDTQYF; DNA: TGTGCTAGCAGCCTACAGGGCACAGATACGCAGTATTTT
size: few; V: TRBV3-2; D: .; J: TRBJ2-7; CDR3: CASSQELGPSYEQYF; DNA: TGTGCCAGCAGCCAAGAGCTGGGACCCTCCTACGAGCAGTACTTC
size: .; V: TRBV3-2; D: .; J: TRBJ2-5; CDR3: CASSQAGRETQYF; DNA: TGTGCCAGCAGCCAAGCAGGACGGGAGACCCAGTACTTC
size: few; V: TRBV6-6; D: TRBD1; J: TRBJ2-2; CDR3: CASSSSGQGASGELFF; DNA: TGTGCCAGCAGTTCATCGGGACAGGGGGCCTCCGGGGAGCTGTTTTTT
size: many; V: TRBV12-3/TRBV12-4; D: .; J: TRBJ1-1; CDR3: CASTHFGGNTEAFF; DNA: TGTGCCAGCACCCATTTCGGCGGGAATACTGAAGCTTTCTTT